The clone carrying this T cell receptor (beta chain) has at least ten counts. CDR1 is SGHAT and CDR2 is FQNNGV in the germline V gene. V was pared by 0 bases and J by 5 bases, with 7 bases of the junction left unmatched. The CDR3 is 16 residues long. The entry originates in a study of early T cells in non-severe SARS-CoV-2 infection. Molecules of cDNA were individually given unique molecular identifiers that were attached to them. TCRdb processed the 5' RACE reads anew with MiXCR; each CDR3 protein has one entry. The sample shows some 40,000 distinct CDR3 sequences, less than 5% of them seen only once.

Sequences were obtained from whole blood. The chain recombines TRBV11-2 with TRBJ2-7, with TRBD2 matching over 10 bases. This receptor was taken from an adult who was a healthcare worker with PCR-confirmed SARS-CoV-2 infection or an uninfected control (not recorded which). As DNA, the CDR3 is TGTGCCAGCAGCTTAGAGCTAGCGGGAGTTGTGAACGAGCAGTACTTC. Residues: CASSLELAGVVNEQYF.